This TCR beta chain was observed in a study of cytomegalovirus exposure and HLA in healthy donors. Germline assignment: CDR1 MNHEY and CDR2 SVGAGI. The length of the CDR3 is 16 residues. V dropped 5 bases and J dropped 1; count of bases not matched to a gene: 11. The primer mix had 60 Vbeta and 13 Jbeta primers. Profiled with immunoSEQ multiplex PCR; TCRdb holds only in-frame clones, not every one. This table holds approximately 200,000 clones, roughly 74% found once. This TCR was sampled from a woman aged 25 to 45 in good health and CMV-seropositive. Input material: PBMCs. V and J are TRBV6-5 and TRBJ2-7; 7 bases are shared with TRBD2. CDR3 sequence (DNA): TGTGCCAGCAGTAACTTAGCGGCCGGGGGGTCCTACGAGCAGTACTTC. Protein: CASSNLAAGGSYEQYF.